This T cell receptor (beta chain) was observed in a study of blood T cell repertoires in COVID-19. In the study overall: Whether acute or convalescent, the COVID-19 samples came from the United States, Italy and Spain. The analysed material was cDNA or gDNA that came from T cells, B-cell-depleted T cells, or PBMCs.

The CDR3 is 13 residues long. Germline assignment: CDR1 MNHEY and CDR2 SVGAGI. The junction had 3 bases not matched to a gene; V was cut back by 4 bases and J by 4 bases. In the original workflow: Quantification of nucleated cells was approximated via reference gene primer amplification. The table came from immunoSEQ multiplex PCR; TCRdb's copy has only in-frame clones and leaves some out. V, J and clone size are taken as reported in that table, and D and trimming were inferred from the DNA itself. The sample holds around 260,000 clones, roughly 90% seen once. Sequenced: peripheral blood. This receptor was identified in a man in his thirties or forties with active or convalescent COVID-19. This chain links TRBV6-5 with TRBJ2-7; 8 bases are shared with TRBD1. CDR3 loop: CASSLTGVYEQYF. The CDR3 DNA follows: TGTGCCAGCAGTTTGACAGGGGTGTACGAGCAGTACTTC.